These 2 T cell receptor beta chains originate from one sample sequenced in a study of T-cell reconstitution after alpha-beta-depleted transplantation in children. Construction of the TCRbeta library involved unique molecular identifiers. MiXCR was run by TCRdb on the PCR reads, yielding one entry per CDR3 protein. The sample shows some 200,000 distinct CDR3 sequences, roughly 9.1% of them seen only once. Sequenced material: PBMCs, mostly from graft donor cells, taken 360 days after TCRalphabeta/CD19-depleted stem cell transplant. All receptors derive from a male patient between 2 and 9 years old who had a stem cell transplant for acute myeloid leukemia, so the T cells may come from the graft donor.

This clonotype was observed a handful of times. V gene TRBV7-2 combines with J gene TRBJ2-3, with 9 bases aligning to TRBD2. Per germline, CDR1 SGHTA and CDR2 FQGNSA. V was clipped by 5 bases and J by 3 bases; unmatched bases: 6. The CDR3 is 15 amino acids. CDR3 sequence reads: CASSPIAGETDTQYF. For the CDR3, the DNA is TGTGCCAGCAGCCCGATAGCGGGGGAAACAGATACGCAGTATTTT.

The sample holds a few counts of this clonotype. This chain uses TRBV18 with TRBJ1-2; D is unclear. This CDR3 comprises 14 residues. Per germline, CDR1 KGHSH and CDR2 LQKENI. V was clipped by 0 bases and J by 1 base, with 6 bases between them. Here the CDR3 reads CASSPPSINYGYTF. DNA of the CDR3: TGTGCCAGCTCACCACCGTCCATTAACTATGGCTACACCTTC.